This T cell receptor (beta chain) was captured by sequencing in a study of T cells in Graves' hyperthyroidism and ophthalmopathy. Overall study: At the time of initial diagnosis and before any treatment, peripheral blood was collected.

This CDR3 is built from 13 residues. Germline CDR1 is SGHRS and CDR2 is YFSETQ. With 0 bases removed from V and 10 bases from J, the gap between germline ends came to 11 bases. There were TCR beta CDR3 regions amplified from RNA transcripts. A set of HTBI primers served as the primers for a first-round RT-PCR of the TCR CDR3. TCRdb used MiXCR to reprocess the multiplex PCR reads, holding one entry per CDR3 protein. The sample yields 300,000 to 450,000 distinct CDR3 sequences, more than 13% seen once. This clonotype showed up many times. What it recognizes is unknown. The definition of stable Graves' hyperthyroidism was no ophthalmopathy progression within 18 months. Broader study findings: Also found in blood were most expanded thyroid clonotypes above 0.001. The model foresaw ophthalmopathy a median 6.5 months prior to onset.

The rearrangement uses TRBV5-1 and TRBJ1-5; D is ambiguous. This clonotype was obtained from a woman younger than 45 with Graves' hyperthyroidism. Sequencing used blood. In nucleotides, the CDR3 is TGCGCCAGCAGCTTGGAAGACGGGAAACCCCAGCATTTT. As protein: CASSLEDGKPQHF.